The sequence of this T cell receptor beta chain was determined in a study of cytomegalovirus exposure and HLA in healthy donors (dated by TCRdb to 2016 to 2017). Regarding the complete study: An earlier analysis of roughly 610 of the donors reported approximately 300 Gb of sequence data and 100 million to 120 million unique TCR beta sequences obtained from approximately 180 million T cells. The number of typed donors differed by locus: about 629-630 for A, B, C, DRB1 and DQB1; approximately 540 for DQA1; approximately 600 for DPA1; and roughly 470 for DPB1. Across about 370 genotyped donors of the cohort, an average of approximately 220,000 unique TCR beta nucleotide sequences per donor were sequenced, and roughly 17% of those sequences were non-productive. A later analysis re-examined previously published TCR beta repertoires from more than 600 donors and added high-resolution HLA genotyping to investigate patterns of TCR occurrence. Several DR-DQ haplotypes were handled as single units for association and clustering because linkage in the cohort was strong. HLA typing included class I and class II loci at four-digit resolution. An earlier analysis of nearly 600 of the donors applied high-throughput TCR beta sequencing to assess whether each TCR beta V gene segment acted as functional or pseudogenic. In the later analysis, no new phenotypic data were used to find candidate immune exposures; instead, reliance was placed on TCR beta sequences and their occurrence across donors. Donor age, sex, ethnicity and CMV serostatus were compiled together with the repertoire data. The T cell repertoires of some 670 subjects were profiled by immunosequencing and related to cytomegalovirus serostatus. High-throughput TCR immunosequencing, statistical association of individual TCRs with disease status, and machine learning were combined to predict cytomegalovirus infection status. In a later genetic analysis, genome-wide SNP genotypes for about 65% of the roughly 670 donors were used, and that subset was treated as a discovery cohort. Every repertoire in the discovery cohort had been generated on one and the same sequencing platform. The genetic ancestry cluster associated with self-reported Caucasian donors included roughly 84% of the 300 to 450 genotyped donors. In addition to the first cohort of 650 to 800 subjects, a separate validation cohort of approximately 110 different subjects was used. Approximately 330 gigabases of sequencing data and 75 million to 85 million unique TCR sequences made up an early release that covered approximately 620 HLA-typed donors. The aim of the study was to test whether cataloging public T cell receptors could identify signatures of past pathogen exposure.

Paper-wide results and their limitations: The classifier was reported to diagnose cytomegalovirus status with high specificity and sensitivity in both the original and validation cohorts. In a later analysis, most CMV-associated TCR beta chains were found to appear HLA-restricted, with HLA associations seemingly driven largely by CMV exposure. A further reported finding was that TCR beta sequences accurately predicted the HLA-A and HLA-B alleles for most subjects in the first cohort. Assigning TCR associations to individual alleles was difficult when HLA alleles, especially DR and DQ, strongly co-occurred. In a later analysis, more than 15,000 TCR beta sequences were associated with specific HLA alleles at a false discovery rate of 0.05. According to a later genetic analysis, donors in an Asian-associated ancestry cluster had fewer N-insertions in productive TCRs than the roughly 700-donor mean. In an earlier analysis of a few hundred of the donors, most TCR beta V segments were observed in productive rearrangements about 87% or about 30% of the time, broadly matching IMGT annotations. A few of the identified cytomegalovirus-associated TCR beta chains were confirmed in vitro to be specific for cytomegalovirus antigens. A later analysis found that HLA-associated TCR beta chains were more clonally expanded and had lower generation probabilities than equally common non-associated chains. While some public TCRs were present in many individuals, most TCR sequences turned up only very rarely across donors. The sequencing pipeline was judged likely to have produced a cluster of highly shared sequence variants as a technical artifact. In this cohort, only TCR beta chains were sequenced, and detectable features were limited by the absence of alpha or paired-chain data. Correlated functional status among segregating V segments might be attributable to linkage disequilibrium, but an unknown experimental factor could not be ruled out. Because counts were too low, some 17 rarely observed V segments, including chromosome 9 orphons, were left out of the earlier analysis of 587 of the donors. In a later analysis, TCR association rates were found to vary across HLA loci, with the most associated TCRs seen for DRB1 alleles and the fewest for HLA-C alleles. The only immune exposure information available for the cohort was CMV serostatus. Presence/absence analyses assumed roughly uniform sequencing depth across donors, an assumption that may not hold. Some IMGT-functional V segments, including TRBV6-2 and TRBV6-3, could not be distinguished by the 87-base-pair reads and were therefore excluded. In a later analysis, several top co-occurrence clusters were reported to appear linked to parvovirus B19, influenza, CMV and Epstein-Barr virus. Because some donors lacked HLA typing at each locus, the association tests relied only on the typed subset. The authors suggested that the approach could potentially be extended to other disease states and immunological phenotypes. The study listed 150 to 200 TCR beta chains as associated with cytomegalovirus. An association between a missense DCLRE1C variant and V-gene and J-gene trimming of TCR beta chains was found in a later genetic analysis and replicated in an independent cohort.

The cohort consisted of 670 or so healthy bone marrow donors. Cohort members were all nominally healthy when sampled, although unrecorded immune exposures were likely present. The donor tested CMV seronegative, placing the donor among the 350 to 400 seronegative members of the cohort. A peripheral blood sample was provided by each donor, and peripheral blood mononuclear cells were used for TCR beta sequencing. Genomic DNA extraction from the blood cell samples was performed with the Qiagen DNeasy Blood Extraction Kit. Library creation used the immunoSEQ multiplex PCR assay. The multiplex PCR relied on a mix of 60 forward primers for TCR Vbeta segments and 13 reverse primers for TCR Jbeta segments. The CDR3 region of rearranged TCR beta genes was amplified from genomic DNA by a multiplex PCR assay. The Illumina HiSeq System was used to sequence the amplified TCR beta libraries as 87-base-pair reads. On the authors' methods: A later analysis tallied 75 million to 95 million unique TCR beta chains across the 610 or so repertoires, and approximately 11 million of those chains were shared by two or more donors. A nearest-neighbor algorithm error-corrected the raw reads and collapsed the reads into unique sequences, merging closely related sequences to remove PCR and sequencing errors. Alignment of CDR3 sequences to IMGT reference sequences was used to assign V, D and J gene segments. For a sequence to be retained, a match of at least six nucleotides to both a V gene segment and a J gene segment was required. Rearrangements were classified as productive when the CDR3 lacked stop codons and remained in frame with V and J, and all other rearrangements were classified as non-productive. Following IMGT convention, CDR3 was defined as the stretch from the second conserved V-encoded cysteine to the conserved J-encoded phenylalanine. The earlier analysis of about 640 of the donors excluded any sequence lacking an unambiguous match to a single V gene segment. An earlier analysis of a few hundred of the donors classified V segments as functional when productive rearrangements were above 56.7% and as segregating when the standard deviation between donors was above 5%. A statistical classification framework was built to diagnose cytomegalovirus status from the catalog of TCR beta chain sequences. V and J gene assignment, in a later analysis, came from comparing TCR nucleotide sequences with IMGT/GENE-DB human TR gene sequences. The TCRdist pipeline was used in a later analysis to assign CDR3 sequences and most-parsimonious VDJ recombination scenarios. A later analysis defined each TCR beta chain by its CDR3 amino acid sequence plus V-gene family, and excluded reads lacking a unique V-gene family. To address suspected cross-contamination and a sequencing artifact, a later analysis removed roughly 640 highly shared, low-generation-probability nucleotide sequences. In a later analysis, a clonal expansion index was calculated for each public chain from normalized within-repertoire ranks of inferred template counts. In a later analysis, generation probabilities were computed with a VDJ recombination model fitted to out-of-frame rearrangements, and the resulting probabilities were checked against IGoR. Hypergeometric tests were used in a later analysis to score TCR-TCR, TCR-HLA and TCR-CMV co-occurrence, with a repertoire-size bias correction applied to the TCR pairs. To estimate false discovery rates, a later analysis permuted the HLA or CMV assignments 20 times. A later analysis grouped co-occurring TCRs with DBSCAN, adding TCRdist sequence similarity when clustering within HLA-allele-positive subsets. Co-occurrence clustering excluded repertoires with fewer than 30,000 or more than 120,000 public chains, plus five with anomalous nucleotide sharing. The source is immuneACCESS, and TCRdb retained only in-frame sequences with V and J called. Part of the clones is not carried over; for the studies checked, unresolved V genes explain less than half of this, and the remainder is unexplained. V and J calls and clone size are those listed in that table; D and trimming were worked out from the DNA. In this sample the table shows roughly 180,000 clones, around 75% of which occur a single time. The ten top clones hold 2.9% of the sample.

V lost 3 bases and J lost 7 bases, and the count of bases not matched to a germline gene is 6. Measured from the cysteine to the phenylalanine, the CDR3 is 13 residues long. Kept here is only the CDR3 DNA, which spans 39 bases and is read in frame from base 1. From the germline V gene (reference sequence), CDR1 is GTSNPN and CDR2 is SVGIG. Regarding this clone: Its binding antigen is unknown. Per-nucleotide qualities are absent, and no much larger clonotype sits a single base away. Other nucleotide sequences from this sample produce the same CDR3.

Recombination linked TRBV30 to TRBJ1-5; 7 nucleotides in the junction match TRBD1. The receptor's source is a male donor in good health and CMV-seronegative. Sequenced material: PBMCs. The CDR3 corresponds to CAWSDRVLQPQHF. The DNA sequence is given as TGTGCCTGGAGCGACAGGGTATTACAGCCCCAGCATTTT.